The sequence of this T cell receptor (beta chain) was determined in a study of OX40 agonist ivuxolimab in advanced cancers. Study results and caveats: Not determined was the antigen specificity of the expanded peripheral T cells. Mean expanded clone counts were higher in CD8+ than CD4+ T cells. Dose levels from 0.1 to 3.0 mg/kg saw CD4+ and CD8+ blood T cells expand clonally by week 6.

V dropped 4 bases and J dropped 4; count of bases not matched to a gene: 2. This CDR3 has 13 residues. Germline V CDR1 and CDR2: SGHTA, FQGNSA. Repertoires were generated with immunoSEQ multiplex PCR, while TCRdb's copy carries only in-frame clones and drops some. The table includes 35,000 to 40,000 clones, about 82% detected once. This clone was counted only a few times. The antigen is not known. The source is an adult with an advanced solid tumor such as melanoma, head and neck, liver or kidney cancer. The genes are TRBV7-2 and TRBJ2-7; 9 bases are a match to TRBD1. Sequencing used CD4+ or CD8+ T cells sorted from blood, obtained in a trial of the OX40 agonist ivuxolimab. In DNA form, the CDR3 reads TGTGCCAGCAGCTGGACAGGGGTTTACGAGCAGTACTTC. Translated, it gives CASSWTGVYEQYF.